Below are 3 T cell receptor beta chains sequenced from a single sample in a study of blood T cells in healthy people across ages (dated by TCRdb to between 2015 and 2016). The library came from 5' RACE. The instrument was an Illumina HiSeq 2500. A second roughly 7 to 11 cycle PCR used a sample-barcoded 5' primer and a J-beta primer mix. Through fastp at Q25 and MiXCR, TCRdb rebuilt clones from the public reads, retaining in-frame beta chains. Rows are unified per CDR3 protein, each entry keeping the most common DNA and genes. Counted in this sample were around 1,600,000 distinct CDR3 sequences; under 55% of them appeared once. Together, the top ten hold about 4% of the sample. The sequenced sample consisted of blood. The receptors derive from a woman aged 18-29 years in good health.

The CDR3 DNA is TGTGCCAGCAGTGAATTCGGGACAGGGAATGGCTACACCTTC. It translates to CASSEFGTGNGYTF. The chain recombines TRBV25-1 with TRBJ1-2, with 9 bases fitting TRBD1. V shed 1 base, J shed 6 bases, and the junction held 3 bases outside the gene matches. The CDR3 has 14 amino acids. CDR1 MGHDK and CDR2 SYGVNS come from the germline V gene.

The chain links TRBV12-3 or TRBV12-4 to TRBJ1-1; weak D call: TRBD1 (5 bases). V dropped 6 bases and J dropped 1 base, with 18 bases sitting between them. The CDR3 consists of 16 residues. For the CDR3, the DNA is TGTGCCAGCAGCCCCCAAAACCGACAGAGGAACACTGAAGCTTTCTTT. The encoded protein is CASSPQNRQRNTEAFF.

The gene calls are TRBV7-9 and TRBJ1-1; weak D call: TRBD1 (5 bases). The germline V gene encodes CDR1 SEHNR and CDR2 FQNEAQ (reference sequence). There are 13 residues in the CDR3. Trimming pared 4 bases from V and 6 bases from J, leaving 12 bases between. CDR3 bases: TGTGCCAGCAGCTCAAGGGGTAACGCTGAAGCTTTCTTT. Its protein is CASSSRGNAEAFF.